The rows below give T cell receptor beta chains drawn from one sample of a study of CD8 T cells in ankylosing spondylitis. Each CDR3 protein is one row after TCRdb ran MiXCR on the 5' RACE reads. The sample lists 700,000 to 1,000,000 distinct CDR3 sequences; 10% to 15% were seen once. Material for sequencing was blood, either unsorted or a sorted T cell fraction (not recorded which). The receptor source for this set is a male donor with ankylosing spondylitis. The CDR3 runs from the conserved cysteine through the conserved F or W. Not every row has a clone size; where given, it reads once, few, many or a size class.

19,TRBV4-3,TRBJ1-5,few,CASSQDPPLPGGEYQPQHF
13,TRBV5-4,TRBJ2-7,many,CASSFGRGTEQYF
14,TRBV28,TRBJ2-2,.,CASSLPGYTGELFF
15,TRBV18,TRBJ2-7,few,CASSPARSYTYEQYF
14,TRBV5-1,TRBJ1-1,.,CASKAGTADTEAFF
13,TRBV27,TRBJ1-1,few,CASSFGRVTEAFF
14,TRBV6-5,TRBJ1-6,.,CASSYDRGGSPLHF
16,TRBV29-1,TRBJ2-1,many,CSVESRYPDKDNEQFF
14,TRBV5-1,TRBJ1-2,few,CASRPYDRWFGYTF
15,TRBV5-1,TRBJ2-3,many,CASSPGGPSTDTQYF
15,TRBV7-2,TRBJ2-1,.,CASSLVRTGGNEQFF
16,TRBV10-3,TRBJ2-1,few,CAISESTGASYNEQFF
12,TRBV3-1,TRBJ2-2,few,CASSAGTGVVFF
18,TRBV20-1,TRBJ2-4,.,CSAPGLAGAVWAKNIQYF
15,TRBV2,TRBJ1-4,.,CASSENTGPNEKLFF
14,TRBV29-1,TRBJ2-3,few,CSVSRSLVTDTQYF
13,TRBV5-5,TRBJ2-7,.,CASSSTGFWEQYF
16,TRBV20-1,TRBJ2-1,.,CSAPGGRAGRYNEQFF
14,TRBV20-1,TRBJ2-1,few,CSAPSSRPYNEQFF
14,TRBV12-3/TRBV12-4,TRBJ1-5,.,CASSFSRLGQPQHF
12,TRBV6-5,TRBJ2-7,.,CASSYKGNEQYF
13,TRBV12-3/TRBV12-4,TRBJ1-1,many,CASSLSNRVEPSF
16,TRBV18,TRBJ2-7,many,CASSPRGGVSSYEQYF
12,TRBV20-1,TRBJ1-2,few,CSAFRGSAGYTF
14,TRBV7-2,TRBJ2-3,.,CASRPGQGADTQYF
13,TRBV12-3/TRBV12-4,TRBJ1-2,many,CASSLTDNYGYTF
12,TRBV20-1,TRBJ1-5,many,CSATSGSQPQHF
11,TRBV18,TRBJ2-1,few,CASSRVDEQFF
14,TRBV5-1,TRBJ1-1,.,CASSNGLPNTEAFF
15,TRBV29-1,TRBJ2-5,many,CSVHRQTRYQETQYF
14,TRBV6-5,TRBJ1-2,many,CASSYPRGNYGYTF
14,TRBV28,TRBJ1-1,.,CASRGWGSNTEAFF
17,TRBV3-1,TRBJ1-1,.,CASSPLQGRSMNTEAFF
12,TRBV20-1,TRBJ1-4,.,CSARDQVEKLFF
15,TRBV12-3/TRBV12-4,TRBJ1-1,.,CASSLTDRFNTEAFF
13,TRBV29-1,TRBJ1-4,many,CSVELAGNEKLFF
15,TRBV5-5,TRBJ1-4,.,CASNSLGDYDEKLFF
16,TRBV7-7,TRBJ2-1,.,CASSLLIGTGRNEQFF
13,TRBV20-1,TRBJ2-3,few,CSPRGTSTDTQYF
15,TRBV4-3,TRBJ1-2,many,CASSQEYSGSTGYTF
15,TRBV12-3/TRBV12-4,TRBJ1-5,many,CASSRGQGLNQPQHF
14,TRBV10-3,TRBJ1-2,.,CASTTGGSVYGYTF
13,TRBV12-3/TRBV12-4,TRBJ1-5,few,CASSFRGTQPQHF
15,TRBV6-5,TRBJ2-7,few,CASSSSGRGDYEQYF
16,TRBV5-1,TRBJ1-2,.,CASRKTGDTKNYGYTF
13,TRBV15,TRBJ1-1,few,CATNRDFYTEAFF
14,TRBV18,TRBJ1-4,.,CASSTNRLREKLFF
13,TRBV20-1,TRBJ1-6,few,CSARRDGNSPLHF
16,TRBV20-1,TRBJ2-3,.,CSAPINQGVSTDTQYF
11,TRBV24-1,TRBJ2-1,.,CATDGGAGVFF
15,TRBV6-2/TRBV6-3,TRBJ2-2,many,CASSQWGRQTGELFF
17,TRBV6-9,TRBJ1-2,.,CASSSFNGQGATYGYTF
14,TRBV7-2,TRBJ2-6,.,CASSFDGGANVLTF
13,TRBV5-1,TRBJ1-4,many,CASSLVQDEKLFF
14,TRBV20-1,TRBJ2-3,many,CSAKLAGGTDTQYF
12,TRBV7-9,TRBJ2-7,many,CASSPYSYEQYF
17,TRBV25-1,TRBJ1-4,few,CASSDPRGFATNEKLFF
17,TRBV6-5,TRBJ2-3,.,CASSYSMIGPQGDTQYF
11,TRBV20-1,TRBJ2-5,many,CSAGQYETQYF
14,TRBV29-1,TRBJ2-1,many,CSAYRDSLGHEQFF